The text below deals with one T cell receptor (beta chain). What antigen it recognizes has not been identified. The record has no base qualities; no much larger clone is one base away. This sample stems from a study of PD-1 blockade in classical Hodgkin lymphoma (dated by TCRdb to about 2020). With respect to the entire study: Nivolumab dosing was 3 mg/kg intravenously every 2 weeks, continuing until either disease progression or unacceptable toxicity. To define a peripheral blood immune signature of response to PD-1 blockade in classical Hodgkin lymphoma, the study combined TCR beta sequencing with CyTOF.

Genomic DNA was isolated using the Qiagen DNeasy kit from unsorted PBMCs as well as from negatively selected CD4+ and CD8+ fractions. Amplification of TCR beta CDR3 regions was done by immunoSEQ multiplex PCR with primers that anneal to V and J segments. A synthetic immune receptor repertoire was used to minimize amplification bias, and any remaining bias was removed computationally after sequencing. The authors' pipeline ran thus. Repertoire diversity was quantified as the Shannon entropy index using custom Python scripts. Unsorted, CD4+ and CD8+ repertoires were analyzed separately, except in combined analyses where CD4+ and CD8+ sequences were merged in silico. A clone was considered expanded if an increase in frequency of at least 2-fold after treatment relative to C1D1 was found, and a pseudocount of 0.5 was applied to clones undetected at baseline. Singleton clones were defined as clones with 0 or 1 copy at C1D1, and non-singleton clones were defined as clones with 2 or more copies. Clones expanded in unsorted samples were assigned a CD4+, CD8+ or unknown annotation through matching of protein sequences in sorted samples from the same patient. Diversity changes from C1D1 to C4D1 were tested in paired samples using Wilcoxon tests. This immuneACCESS table, as held by TCRdb, lists in-frame sequences with V and J called but not all clones. Of the missing ones, under half trace to an unresolved V gene in checked studies; the others have no known cause. Clone size and the V and J calls come from that table; the DNA yielded D and trimming. Across this sample there are some 18,000 clones, with 88% seen only once. Roughly 4.7% of the sample is taken by the ten largest.

The time point label, read with the paper, signifies: cycle 4 day 1 (C4D1), after 6 weeks of nivolumab. Every trial patient had relapsed following autologous stem cell transplantation, and prior brentuximab vedotin exposure was what differed among cohorts A, B and C. Magnetic negative selection with a Miltenyi CD8+ T cell isolation kit was used to purify CD8+ T cells from thawed PBMCs. The trial cohort was composed of some 57 patients with relapsed/refractory classical Hodgkin lymphoma, for whom complete response, partial response or progressive disease was recorded as best overall response. In the multi-cohort phase II CheckMate 205 trial, trial patients received single-agent nivolumab. An independent review committee assessed best overall response using the 2007 International Working Group response criteria. PBMCs from the trial were collected at three points: immediately before nivolumab initiation (C1D1), and during therapy at cycle 2 day 1 and cycle 4 day 1. Peripheral blood was collected in 8 mL Vacutainer Cell Preparation Tubes, from which PBMCs were isolated by centrifugation and then cryopreserved. Purified CD4+ and CD8+ fractions were generated only in cases for which an additional PBMC sample was available. Magnetically labelled cells were depleted on LS columns in a quadroMACS separator, and the flow-through was collected as the purified fraction.

Study-wide findings and limitations: Lower diversity was observed in patients in whom nivolumab was started less than 1 year after ASCT, and these patients were excluded from later analyses so that confounding by immune reconstitution would be avoided. Baseline TCR diversity was reported as lower in newly diagnosed patients than in healthy donors, and lower still in relapsed/refractory patients. CD4+ but not CD8+ TCR diversity rose significantly by C4D1 (p=0.0027 vs p=0.16), most apparent in complete responders (p=0.02). Trial patients with a complete response had baseline diversity similar to that of newly diagnosed patients, while partial responders and progressors had significantly lower diversity. The study was limited to a single clinical trial cohort, and causes of repertoire differences, possibly disease activity or prior therapy, remained undefined.

The sequenced sample was CD8+ T cells from blood, obtained before the fourth cycle of nivolumab. The clonotype was recovered from a human donor with classical Hodgkin lymphoma.

This receptor has the CDR3 CASSKGKGESPLHF. The DNA sequence follows: TGTGCCAGCAGCAAAGGGAAGGGAGAGTCACCCCTCCACTTT. Recombination joined TRBV21-1 with TRBJ1-6. TRBV21-1 constitutes a pseudogene. CDR3 length: 14 amino acids, cysteine to phenylalanine. Left in the record is the CDR3 DNA by itself, 42 bases read in frame from the first base.